This entry is about one T cell receptor (beta chain). What it binds is unknown. The same CDR3 arises from other DNA sequences in this sample as well. This specimen belongs to a study of cytomegalovirus exposure and HLA in healthy donors. General study results and limits: Later analysis indicated greater clonal expansion among HLA-associated TCR beta chains than among equally common other chains. A previous analysis found most TCR beta V segments productive roughly 87% or roughly 30% of the time.

With 60 Vbeta and 13 Jbeta primers, the PCR was carried out. As originally analysed: An analysis that came later counted some 85 million unique TCR beta chains, approximately 11 million shared. Sequencing used immunoSEQ multiplex PCR; TCRdb keeps in-frame clones, though not all of them. V and J calls and clone size are those listed in that table; D and trimming were worked out from the DNA. The repertoire shows approximately 210,000 clones; the top ten hold roughly 0.98%. This sequence originates from a woman aged 25 to 39 in good health and CMV-seropositive. Material for sequencing was PBMCs.

The CDR3 bases are TGTGCCAGCAGCTTAGGGACCACAGGGTTAAGCTCCTACAATGAGCAGTTCTTC. Translated, it gives CASSLGTTGLSSYNEQFF. The chain has TRBV7-6 and TRBJ2-1; tentatively, D is TRBD1 (6 bases). V was shortened by 1 base and J by 0 bases, with 16 bases between the two germline ends. This CDR3 contains 18 residues. Germline loops: CDR1 SGHVS, CDR2 FNYEAQ.